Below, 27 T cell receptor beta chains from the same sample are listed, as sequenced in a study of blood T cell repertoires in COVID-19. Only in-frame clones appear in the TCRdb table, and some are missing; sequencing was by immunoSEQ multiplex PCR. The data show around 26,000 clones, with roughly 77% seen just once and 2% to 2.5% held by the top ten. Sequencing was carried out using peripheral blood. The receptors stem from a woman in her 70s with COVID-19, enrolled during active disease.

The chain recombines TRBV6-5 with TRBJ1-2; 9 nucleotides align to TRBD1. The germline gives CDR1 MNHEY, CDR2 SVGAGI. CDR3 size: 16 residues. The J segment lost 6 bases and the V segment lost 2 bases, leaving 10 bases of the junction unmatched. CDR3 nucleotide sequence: TGTGCCAGCAGTTACGTCCGGGACAGGGCGGTCGATGGCTACACCTTC. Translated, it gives CASSYVRDRAVDGYTF.

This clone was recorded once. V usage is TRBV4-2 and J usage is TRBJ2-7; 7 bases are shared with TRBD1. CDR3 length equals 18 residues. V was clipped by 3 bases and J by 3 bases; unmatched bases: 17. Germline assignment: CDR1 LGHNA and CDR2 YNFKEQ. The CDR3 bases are TGTGCCAGCAGCCAGGGGGCGAGGGGGCTGGGGGTAGACTACGAGCAGTACTTC. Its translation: CASSQGARGLGVDYEQYF.

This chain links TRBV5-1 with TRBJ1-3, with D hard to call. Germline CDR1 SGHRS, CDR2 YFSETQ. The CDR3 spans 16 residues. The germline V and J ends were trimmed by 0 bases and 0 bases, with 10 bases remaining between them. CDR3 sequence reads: CASSLGRGRSGNTIYF. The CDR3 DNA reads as TGCGCCAGCAGCTTGGGGCGTGGGCGCTCTGGAAACACCATATATTTT.

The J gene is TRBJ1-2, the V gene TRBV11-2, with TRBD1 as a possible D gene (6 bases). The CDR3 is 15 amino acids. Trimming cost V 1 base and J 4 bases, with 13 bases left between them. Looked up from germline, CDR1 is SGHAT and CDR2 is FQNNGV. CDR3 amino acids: CASSLGAGAVYGYTF. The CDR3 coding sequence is TGTGCCAGCAGCTTAGGGGCAGGGGCCGTCTATGGCTACACCTTC.

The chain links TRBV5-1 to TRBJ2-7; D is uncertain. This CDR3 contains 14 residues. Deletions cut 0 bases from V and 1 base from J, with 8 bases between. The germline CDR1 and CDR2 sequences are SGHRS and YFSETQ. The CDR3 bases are TGCGCCAGCAGCTTGGACGGCAGGTCCTACGAGCAGTACTTC. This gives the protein CASSLDGRSYEQYF.

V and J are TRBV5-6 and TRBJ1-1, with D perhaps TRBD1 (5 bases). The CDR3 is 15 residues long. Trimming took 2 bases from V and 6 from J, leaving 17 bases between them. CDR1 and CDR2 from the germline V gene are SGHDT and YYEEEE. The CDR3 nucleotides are TGTGCCAGCAGCTTAAACACAGGTTCGAATGCTGAAGCTTTCTTT. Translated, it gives CASSLNTGSNAEAFF.

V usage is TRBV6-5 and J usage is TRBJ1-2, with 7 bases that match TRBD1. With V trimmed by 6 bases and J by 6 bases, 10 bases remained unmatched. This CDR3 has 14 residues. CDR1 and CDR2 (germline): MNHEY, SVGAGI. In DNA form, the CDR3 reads TGTGCCAGCAGAGGCCCAGACAGGGCGCATGGCTACACCTTC. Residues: CASRGPDRAHGYTF.

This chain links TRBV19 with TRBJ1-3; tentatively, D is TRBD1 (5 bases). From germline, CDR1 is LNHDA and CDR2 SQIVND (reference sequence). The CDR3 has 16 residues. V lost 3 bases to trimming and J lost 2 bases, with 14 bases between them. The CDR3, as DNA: TGTGCCAGTAGTATGAAATCAGGGAAGACTGGAAACACCATATATTTT. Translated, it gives CASSMKSGKTGNTIYF.

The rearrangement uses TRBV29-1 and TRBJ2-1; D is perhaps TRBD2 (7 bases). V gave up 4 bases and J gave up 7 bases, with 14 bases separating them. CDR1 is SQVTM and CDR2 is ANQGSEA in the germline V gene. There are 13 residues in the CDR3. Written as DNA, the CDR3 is TGCAGCGTTGCCCGGGGGGCTGGAAATGAGCAGTTCTTC. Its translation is CSVARGAGNEQFF.

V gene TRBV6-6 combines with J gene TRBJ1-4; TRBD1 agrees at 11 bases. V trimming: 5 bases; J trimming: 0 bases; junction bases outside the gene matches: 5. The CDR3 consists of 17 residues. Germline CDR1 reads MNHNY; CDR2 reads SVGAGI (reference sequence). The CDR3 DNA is TGTGCCAGCAGTCGATCGGGACAGGGGGCAACTAATGAAAAACTGTTTTTT. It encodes CASSRSGQGATNEKLFF.

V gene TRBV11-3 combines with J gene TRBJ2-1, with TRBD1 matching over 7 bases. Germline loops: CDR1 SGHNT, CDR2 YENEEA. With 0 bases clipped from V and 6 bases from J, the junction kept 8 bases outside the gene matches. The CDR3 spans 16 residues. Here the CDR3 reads CASSLDRRTGRNEQFF. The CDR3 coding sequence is TGTGCCAGCAGCTTAGATCGACGGACAGGACGCAATGAGCAGTTCTTC.

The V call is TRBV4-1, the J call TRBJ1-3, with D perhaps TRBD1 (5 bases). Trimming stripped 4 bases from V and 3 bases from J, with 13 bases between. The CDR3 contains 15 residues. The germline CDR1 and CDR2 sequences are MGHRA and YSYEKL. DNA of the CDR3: TGCGCCAGCAGCCTACAATGGCAGGGTGGAAACACCATATATTTT. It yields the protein CASSLQWQGGNTIYF.

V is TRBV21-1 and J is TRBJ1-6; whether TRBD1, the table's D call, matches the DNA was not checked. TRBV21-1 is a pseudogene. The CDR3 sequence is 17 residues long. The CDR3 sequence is CASSPGPDREHNSPLHF. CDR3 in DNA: TGTGCCAGCAGCCCTGGGCCGGACAGGGAACATAATTCACCCCTCCACTTT.

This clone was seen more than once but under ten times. This CDR3 reads CASSDGTIDQPQHF. The CDR3, as DNA: TGTGCCAGCAGTGACGGGACAATTGATCAGCCCCAGCATTTT. The chain is built from TRBV6-1 and TRBJ1-5; D perhaps matches TRBD1 (6 bases). There are 14 residues in the CDR3. Germline V gene data show CDR1 as MNHNS and CDR2 as SASEGT. Trimming stripped 3 bases from V and 5 bases from J, with 11 bases between.

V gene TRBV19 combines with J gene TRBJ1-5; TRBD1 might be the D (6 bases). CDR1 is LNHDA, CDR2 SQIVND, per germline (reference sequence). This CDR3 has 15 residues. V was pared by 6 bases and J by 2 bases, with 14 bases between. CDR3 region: CASRLRSGGNQPQHF. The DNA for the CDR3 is TGTGCCAGTAGGCTCAGGTCAGGGGGCAATCAGCCCCAGCATTTT. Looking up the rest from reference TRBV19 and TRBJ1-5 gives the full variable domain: DGGITQSPKYLFRKEGQNVTLSCEQNLNHDAMYWYRQDPGQGLRLIYYSQIVNDFQKGDIAEGYSVSREKKESFPLTVTSAQKNPTAFYLCASRLRSGGNQPQHFGDGTRLSIL.

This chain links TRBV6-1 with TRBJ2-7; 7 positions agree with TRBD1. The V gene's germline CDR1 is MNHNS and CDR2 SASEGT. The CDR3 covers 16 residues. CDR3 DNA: TGTGCCAGTAGTGAAAGTGACAGGGTCTTCCCTTACGAGCAGTACGTC. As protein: CASSESDRVFPYEQYV.

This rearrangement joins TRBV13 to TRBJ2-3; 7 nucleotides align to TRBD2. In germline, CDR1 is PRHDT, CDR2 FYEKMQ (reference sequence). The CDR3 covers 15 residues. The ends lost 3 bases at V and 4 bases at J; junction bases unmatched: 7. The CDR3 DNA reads TGTGCCAGCAGCTTGGGCGGGAGCAGTGCAGATACGCAGTATTTT. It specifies CASSLGGSSADTQYF.

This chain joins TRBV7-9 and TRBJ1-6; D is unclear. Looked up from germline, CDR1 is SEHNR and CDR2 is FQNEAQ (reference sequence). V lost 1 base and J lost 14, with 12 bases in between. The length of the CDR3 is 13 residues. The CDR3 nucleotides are TGTGCCAGCAGCTTAGGCAGCGGGTGGACCCTCCACTTT. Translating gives CASSLGSGWTLHF. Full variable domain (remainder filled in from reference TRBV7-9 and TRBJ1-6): DTGVSQNPRHKITKRGQNVTFRCDPISEHNRLYWYRQTLGQGPEFLTYFQNEAQLEKSRLLSDRFSAERPKGSFSTLEIQRTEQGDSAMYLCASSLGSGWTLHFGNGTRLTVT.

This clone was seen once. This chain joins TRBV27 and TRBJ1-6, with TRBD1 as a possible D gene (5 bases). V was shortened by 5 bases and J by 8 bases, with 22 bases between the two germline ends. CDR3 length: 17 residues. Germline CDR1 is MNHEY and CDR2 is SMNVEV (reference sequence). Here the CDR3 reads CASSARARRDLDSPLHF. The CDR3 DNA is TGTGCCAGCAGTGCTCGGGCTCGGCGGGACTTGGATTCACCCCTCCACTTT.

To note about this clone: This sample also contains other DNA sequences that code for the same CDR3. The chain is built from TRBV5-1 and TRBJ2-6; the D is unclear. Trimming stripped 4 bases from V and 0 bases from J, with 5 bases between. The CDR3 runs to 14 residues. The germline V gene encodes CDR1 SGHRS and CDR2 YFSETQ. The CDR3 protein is CASSQDSGANVLTF. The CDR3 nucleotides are TGCGCCAGCAGCCAGGACTCTGGGGCCAACGTCCTGACTTTC.

The CDR3 region is CASRSSGGAPGELFF. CDR3 nucleotide sequence: TGTGCCAGCAGGAGTAGCGGGGGGGCCCCCGGGGAGCTGTTTTTT. The chain employs TRBV6-5 and TRBJ2-2; TRBD2 matches 11 bases. This CDR3 is built from 15 residues. Germline V gives CDR1 MNHEY, CDR2 SVGAGI. V lost 6 bases and J lost 6; bases outside the gene matches: 6.

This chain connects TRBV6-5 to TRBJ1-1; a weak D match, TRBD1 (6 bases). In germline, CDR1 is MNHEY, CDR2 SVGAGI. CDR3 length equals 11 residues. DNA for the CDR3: TGTGCATGCAGGGGCGGTTCTGTCGCTTTCTTT. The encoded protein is CACRGGSVAFF.

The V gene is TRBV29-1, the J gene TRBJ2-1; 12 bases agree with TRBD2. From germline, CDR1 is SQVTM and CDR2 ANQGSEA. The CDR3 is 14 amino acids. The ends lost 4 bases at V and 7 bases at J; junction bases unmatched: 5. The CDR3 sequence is CSVGGLAGGNEQFF. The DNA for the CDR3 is TGCAGCGTTGGGGGTCTAGCGGGAGGGAATGAGCAGTTCTTC.

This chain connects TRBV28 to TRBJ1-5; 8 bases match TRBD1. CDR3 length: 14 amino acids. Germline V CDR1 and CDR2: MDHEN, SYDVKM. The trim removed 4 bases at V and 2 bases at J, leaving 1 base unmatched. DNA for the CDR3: TGTGCCAGCAGTTCAGGGGGCCGCAATCAGCCCCAGCATTTT. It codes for CASSSGGRNQPQHF.

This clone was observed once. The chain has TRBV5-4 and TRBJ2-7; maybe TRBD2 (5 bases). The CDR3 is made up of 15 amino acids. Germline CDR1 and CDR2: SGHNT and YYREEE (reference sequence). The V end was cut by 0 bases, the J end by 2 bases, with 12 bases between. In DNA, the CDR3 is TGTGCCAGCAGCTTGGAGGCCAGGAGGCCCTACGAGCAGTACGTC. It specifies CASSLEARRPYEQYV.

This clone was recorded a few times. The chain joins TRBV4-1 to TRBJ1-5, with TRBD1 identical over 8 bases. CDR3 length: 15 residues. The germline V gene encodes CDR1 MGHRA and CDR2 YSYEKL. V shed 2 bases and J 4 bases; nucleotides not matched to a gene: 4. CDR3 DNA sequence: TGCGCCAGCAGCCAACAGACAGGGGTGAATCAGCCCCAGCATTTT. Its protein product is CASSQQTGVNQPQHF.

The CDR3 DNA follows: TGCGCCAGCAGCCAAGACCTAAGGGGGCATGGCTACACCTTC. This codes for CASSQDLRGHGYTF. V and J are TRBV4-1 and TRBJ1-2, with 7 bases that match TRBD1. The length of the CDR3 is 14 residues. V was pared by 0 bases and J by 6 bases, with 4 bases of the junction left unmatched. CDR1 and CDR2 from the germline V gene are MGHRA and YSYEKL.